This TCR beta chain was sequenced for a study of shared clonotypes between healthy human individuals. Study-wide points: Larger estimated richness was generally seen in naive subsets than in memory subsets.

Germline V gene sequence: CDR1 MNHNS, CDR2 SASEGT. V shed 7 bases and J shed 2 bases, with 16 bases lying between them. The CDR3 loop spans 15 amino acids. As regards this clone: Its antigen is unknown.

Execution of the assay was at deep level. Here immunoSEQ multiplex PCR was the method, and the copy in TCRdb shows in-frame clones only, minus some. The sample holds around 980,000 clones; more than 75% are singletons and the top ten take more than 0.55%. The chain links TRBV6-1 to TRBJ2-3, with D maybe TRBD2 (5 bases). The source is a man younger than 30 in good health. Some clones in this sample may be carry-over from other donors' samples. Sequenced sample: memory CD4+ T cells from PBMCs. This sample's subset: CD45RA-negative fraction. The CDR3 here is CASIDLREYTDTQYF. DNA for the CDR3: TGTGCCAGCATTGACCTTAGGGAGTACACAGATACGCAGTATTTT.